The entry that follows covers one T cell receptor beta chain sequence. The repertoire was sequenced with immunoSEQ multiplex PCR; TCRdb's copy has only in-frame clones and lacks some. The table includes 150,000 to 200,000 clones, more than 85% detected once. These data originate in a study of control samples from healthy donors and cancer patients. The source material was blood. The receptor comes from a woman between 25 and 40 years old in good health.

The CDR3 loop is CSARWETQYF. The CDR3 bases are TGCAGTGCTAGATGGGAGACCCAGTACTTC. V and J are TRBV20-1 and TRBJ2-5; D unclear. The CDR3 spans 10 residues. With 2 bases removed from V and 5 bases from J, the gap between germline ends came to 3 bases. Germline-derived CDR1 and CDR2 are DFQATT and SNEGSKA (reference sequence).